The sequence of this T cell receptor (beta chain) was determined in a study of CD8+ T cells in alopecia areata (dated by TCRdb to the late 2010s). Looking at the study overall: Skin from C3H/HeJ donors with spontaneous alopecia (roughly 6-12 months old) was grafted onto female C3H/HeJ recipients that were roughly 6-11 weeks old. In both human patients and the C3H/HeJ mouse model, the study applied high-throughput TCRbeta sequencing to look at T cell clonal expansion in alopecia areata. Scalp tissue and sorted CD4+ and CD8+ peripheral blood T cells from patchy and totalis/universalis alopecia areata patients and from healthy controls were covered by human TCRbeta sequencing. Scalp clonality was compared across normal scalp (n=4), patchy alopecia areata scalp (n=8), and alopecia totalis/universalis scalp (n=8). RNA came from the PAXgene miRNA kit for fixed scalp, the miRNeasy kit for PBMCs, and the RNeasy kit for mouse skin. TCRbeta CDR3 regions were amplified by immunoSEQ multiplex PCR using 35 Vbeta forward and 13 Jbeta reverse primers.

General conclusions and limits of the study: Unlike mouse skin, which is dominated by gammadelta T cells, normal human skin has resident alphabeta T cells that are also sequenced, and this complicates analysis of the scalp TCR repertoire. TCR sequences shared between patients were less clear than in mice, possibly partly because of HLA diversity in the patient population. Higher clonality and more expanded CD8+ clones were observed in lesional scalp than in normal scalp, particularly in alopecia totalis/universalis, a finding suggestive of antigenic drive.

Cells from mouse cutaneous lymph nodes were pooled, stained for CD4, CD8alpha, NKG2D, NKG2ACE and other markers, and then sorted on a BD Influx. Receptor amplification or capture employed the immunoSEQ multiplex PCR assay. RNA was extracted from all samples and reverse transcribed into cDNA as template for TCR sequencing. First-strand cDNA was synthesized using SuperScript III with a 2:1 mix of oligo-dT and random hexamers. A synthetic immune receptor repertoire was used to gauge amplification bias, and whatever bias remained was removed computationally. Libraries were sequenced on Illumina HiSeq using 60 bp reads that covered the CDR3 and were read from J toward V. As for the authors' bioinformatics: Raw reads were preprocessed to remove errors, and CDR3 was defined by IMGT conventions from the conserved cysteine to phenylalanine. To get clonality, Shannon entropy was normalized by log2 of the number of productive unique TCRs and the result was subtracted from 1. Whether scalp clones were CD4 or CD8 was inferred by matching scalp TCRbeta sequences against CD4 and CD8 repertoires sorted from blood. The immuneACCESS repertoire file appears here via TCRdb, limited to in-frame rearrangements. These files lack a portion of the clones; in checked studies, under half of the deficit traces to unresolved V genes, and the cause of the others is not known. V and J calls and clone size come straight from that table; D and trimming were deduced from the DNA. For this sample, 200,000 to 300,000 clones appear and none is a singleton. The ten largest clonotypes hold roughly 1.2% of the sample.

About this clone itself: What this receptor recognizes is not known. Being a mouse receptor, it is described with mouse gene labels and germline sequences. The sample holds other DNA sequences that translate to the same CDR3.

The sequence derives from a C3H/HeJ mouse with alopecia areata. This strain of mice has MHC haplotype H2-k. Material: CD4+ T cells sorted from a lymph node.

The covered CDR3 bases are TGTGCTAGCAGTAGTGGGGGGGGCCAAGAC. Protein translation: CASSSGGGQD. The full-length CDR3 reads as CASSSGGGQDTQYF. Rearrangement joined TRBV17 to TRBJ2-5, with 8 middle bases fitting TRBD2. Sequencing ends 4 residues short of the CDR3 end; the germline J gene provides the rest. The CDR3 runs 14 amino acids, cysteine and phenylalanine included. Only the CDR3 bases that were read are kept: 30 of them, in frame from base 1. Trimming accounts for 3 bases at V and 2 bases at J, while the number of junction bases matched to no gene is 1. From the germline V gene, CDR1 is MNHDT and CDR2 is YYDKIL.